This entry lists 21 T cell receptor beta chains sequenced from one sample in a study of blood T cell repertoires in COVID-19. Sequencing was performed with immunoSEQ multiplex PCR; in TCRdb, only in-frame clones are kept and a portion is missing. The sample records around 160,000 clones, 80% to 90% being singletons. Sequenced input: peripheral blood. The receptors come from a woman aged 55-69 years with COVID-19, enrolled during active disease.

V gene TRBV7-6 combines with J gene TRBJ1-1; D not certain. CDR3 length: 13 amino acids. V shed 2 bases and J shed 1 base, with 5 bases lying between them. Germline CDR1 reads SGHVS; CDR2 reads FNYEAQ. CDR3 loop: CASSLYKNTEAFF. DNA of the CDR3: TGTGCCAGCAGCTTATACAAGAACACTGAAGCTTTCTTT.

For this clone: The same CDR3 arises from other DNA sequences in this sample as well. This chain uses TRBV6-5 with TRBJ1-5, with 8 positions matching TRBD1. The CDR3 is 15 amino acids. V gave up 0 bases and J gave up 2 bases; unmatched junction bases: 0. Germline assignment: CDR1 MNHEY and CDR2 SVGAGI. CDR3 residues: CASSYSGQGNQPQHF. In nucleotides, the CDR3 is TGTGCCAGCAGTTACTCGGGACAGGGCAATCAGCCCCAGCATTTT.

The chain is built from TRBV7-2 and TRBJ2-1, with TRBD2 as a possible D gene (5 bases). This CDR3 region has 13 residues. V lost 5 bases and J 9 bases, leaving 14 bases between the germline ends. The germline CDR1 and CDR2 sequences are SGHTA and FQGNSA. Here the CDR3 reads CASSPAEGSEQFF. CDR3 DNA: TGTGCCAGCAGCCCCGCTGAGGGCAGTGAGCAGTTCTTC. The full variable domain, rest sourced from reference TRBV7-2 and TRBJ2-1, is GAGVSQSPSNKVTEKGKDVELRCDPISGHTALYWYRQSLGQGLEFLIYFQGNSAPDKSGLPSDRFSAERTGGSVSTLTIQRTQQEDSAVYLCASSPAEGSEQFFGPGTRLTVL.

J is TRBJ2-5 and V is TRBV7-7, with 14 bases fitting TRBD2. The CDR3 spans 18 residues. Germline V gene sequence: CDR1 SSHAT, CDR2 FNYEAQ (reference sequence). Trimming cost V 5 bases and J 1 base; bases outside gene matches: 9. The CDR3 reads CASSEGTSGGTLQETQYF. The CDR3 coding sequence is TGTGCCAGCAGCGAGGGGACTAGCGGGGGTACCCTCCAAGAGACCCAGTACTTC.

This clone was detected only a few times. The J gene is TRBJ1-5, the V gene TRBV27, with a weak D call TRBD1 (5 bases). The CDR3 loop spans 16 amino acids. V was trimmed by 1 base and J by 7 bases, leaving 17 bases between them. Germline V gene sequence: CDR1 MNHEY, CDR2 SMNVEV (reference sequence). The chain's CDR3 is CASSLYPGGGGQPQHF. The CDR3 nucleotides are TGTGCCAGCAGTTTATATCCAGGCGGCGGGGGACAGCCCCAGCATTTT.

The chain couples TRBV10-3 to TRBJ1-5; no clear D gene. The CDR3 has 14 amino acids. Germline CDR1 and CDR2: ENHRY and SYGVKD. Trimming shortened V by 10 bases and J by 0 bases, and 13 bases separated the two germline ends. In nucleotides, the CDR3 is TGTGCCACCGGAGAAGAATATAGCAATCAGCCCCAGCATTTT. Its protein product is CATGEEYSNQPQHF.

The rearrangement uses TRBV6-4 and TRBJ1-5; D might be TRBD1 (5 bases). The CDR3 contains 16 residues. V gave up 2 bases and J gave up 2 bases, with 13 bases separating them. CDR1 is MRHNA, CDR2 SNTAGT, per germline. In DNA, the CDR3 is TGTGCCAGCAGTGACAACCAGGGCCGTGGCAATCAGCCCCAGCATTTT. Protein sequence: CASSDNQGRGNQPQHF.

The rearrangement links TRBV7-9 to TRBJ2-7, with D perhaps TRBD2 (6 bases). Germline V lookup: CDR1 SEHNR, CDR2 FQNEAQ (reference sequence). V was clipped by 0 bases and J by 0 bases, with 12 bases between them. The CDR3 covers 16 residues. CDR3 residues: CASSLAMGLSSYEQYF. In nucleotides, the CDR3 is TGTGCCAGCAGCTTAGCCATGGGACTGAGCTCCTACGAGCAGTACTTC.

Notes on this clone: In the same sample, other DNA sequences code for this CDR3. The chain couples TRBV25-1 to TRBJ1-3, with 8 positions matching TRBD1. Germline trimming cut 9 bases from V and 5 bases from J; bases unmatched to any gene: 6. This CDR3 region has 13 residues. Germline V CDR1 and CDR2: MGHDK, SYGVNS. The CDR3 spells CASRRQGRNTIYF. For the CDR3, the DNA is TGTGCCAGTAGAAGACAGGGGAGAAACACCATATATTTT. The full variable domain, rest sourced from reference TRBV25-1 and TRBJ1-3, is EADIYQTPRYLVIGTGKKITLECSQTMGHDKMYWYQQDPGMELHLIHYSYGVNSTEKGDLSSESTVSRIRTEHFPLTLESARPSHTSQYLCASRRQGRNTIYFGEGSWLTVV.

The chain links TRBV7-8 to TRBJ1-1; no reliable D call. Looked up from germline, CDR1 is SGHVS and CDR2 is FQNEAQ. Trimming removed 5 bases from V and 4 bases from J, with 11 bases in between. CDR3 length equals 13 residues. DNA for the CDR3: TGTGCCAGCAGCGACCCTGGCGGCACTGAAGCTTTCTTT. This codes for CASSDPGGTEAFF. The variable domain in full, with the rest retrieved from reference TRBV7-8 and TRBJ1-1, is GAGVSQSPRYKVAKRGQDVALRCDPISGHVSLFWYQQALGQGPEFLTYFQNEAQLDKSGLPSDRFFAERPEGSVSTLKIQRTQQEDSAVYLCASSDPGGTEAFFGQGTRLTVV.

V is TRBV7-2 and J is TRBJ2-6, with D perhaps TRBD1 (5 bases). With 5 bases removed from V and 3 bases from J, the gap between germline ends came to 8 bases. The CDR3 runs 14 residues. Germline V lookup: CDR1 SGHTA, CDR2 FQGNSA. As DNA, the CDR3 is TGTGCCAGCAGCCGTGACAGTGGGGCCAACGTCCTGACTTTC. Translating gives CASSRDSGANVLTF. The full variable domain, its missing parts supplied by reference TRBV7-2 and TRBJ2-6, is GAGVSQSPSNKVTEKGKDVELRCDPISGHTALYWYRQSLGQGLEFLIYFQGNSAPDKSGLPSDRFSAERTGGSVSTLTIQRTQQEDSAVYLCASSRDSGANVLTFGAGSRLTVL.

The gene calls are TRBV15 and TRBJ1-1, with a tentative D call TRBD1 (5 bases). The germline V and J ends were trimmed by 7 bases and 0 bases, with 18 bases remaining between them. There are 16 residues in the CDR3. CDR1 is LNHNV, CDR2 YYDKDF, per germline (reference sequence). CDR3 in DNA: TGTGCCACCAATGGTATAATCAGGGATGTGAACACTGAAGCTTTCTTT. Amino acid sequence: CATNGIIRDVNTEAFF.

The chain employs TRBV5-4 and TRBJ2-3; 7 bases are shared with TRBD1. This CDR3 has 15 amino acids. The germline V gene has CDR1 SGHNT and CDR2 YYREEE (reference sequence). V shed 1 base, J shed 2 bases, and the junction held 4 bases outside the gene matches. CDR3: CASSLNRGTTDTQYF. CDR3 bases: TGTGCCAGCAGCTTGAACAGGGGAACCACAGATACGCAGTATTTT.

The chain couples TRBV9 to TRBJ2-2; 12 bases map to TRBD2. Germline CDR1 and CDR2: SGDLS and YYNGEE. Losses at the gene ends were 7 bases for V and 2 bases for J; bases not matched to a gene: 0. The CDR3 contains 14 residues. This chain's CDR3 is CASGLAGNTGELFF. CDR3 DNA sequence: TGTGCCAGCGGACTAGCGGGAAACACCGGGGAGCTGTTTTTT.

The chain employs TRBV11-2 and TRBJ2-2, with a weak D call TRBD2 (7 bases). The length of the CDR3 is 16 residues. Per germline, CDR1 SGHAT and CDR2 FQNNGV. Trimming took 0 bases from V and 5 from J, leaving 13 bases between them. This CDR3 reads CASSLEGGVTTGELFF. The CDR3 coding sequence is TGTGCCAGCAGCTTAGAAGGGGGGGTTACGACCGGGGAGCTGTTTTTT.

The CDR3 coding sequence is TGCAGTGCTAGTCCGGGGGGAGGTCAAGAGACCCAGTACTTC. Protein: CSASPGGGQETQYF. J is TRBJ2-5 and V is TRBV20-1; 7 bases align to TRBD2. The length of the CDR3 is 14 residues. Germline lookup yields CDR1 DFQATT and CDR2 SNEGSKA (reference sequence). V was pared by 3 bases and J by 2 bases, with 6 bases of the junction left unmatched.

This clone was found once. This chain links TRBV12-5 with TRBJ2-1, with a weak D call TRBD1 (6 bases). The CDR3 consists of 19 residues. Germline CDR1 and CDR2: LGHNT and FRNRAP. With 0 bases removed from V and 10 bases from J, the gap between germline ends came to 28 bases. The CDR3 DNA follows: TGTGCTAGTGGTTTGGTACTTTTGTCGGACGGCGGCAGGGGTGGCGAGCAGTTCTTC. This encodes CASGLVLLSDGGRGGEQFF. Combining the CDR3 with reference TRBV12-5 and TRBJ2-1 gives the whole variable domain DARVTQTPRHKVTEMGQEVTMRCQPILGHNTVFWYRQTMMQGLELLAYFRNRAPLDDSGMPKDRFSAEMPDATLATLKIQPSEPRDSAVYFCASGLVLLSDGGRGGEQFFGPGTRLTVL.

This chain links TRBV5-1 with TRBJ2-1, with 9 positions matching TRBD1. V was clipped by 0 bases and J by 5 bases; unmatched bases: 3. CDR1 is SGHRS and CDR2 is YFSETQ in the germline V gene. There are 15 residues in the CDR3. The CDR3 loop is CASSLDGQGHNEQFF. CDR3 DNA sequence: TGCGCCAGCAGCTTGGATGGACAGGGGCACAATGAGCAGTTCTTC.

V and J are TRBV10-3 and TRBJ1-1, with D possibly being TRBD1 (5 bases). The V end was cut by 0 bases, the J end by 0 bases, with 11 bases between. Germline V gene lookup returns CDR1 ENHRY and CDR2 SYGVKD. The CDR3 is 16 amino acids. The CDR3 is CAISESARGVNTEAFF. CDR3 nucleotides: TGTGCCATCAGTGAGTCCGCCCGGGGGGTGAACACTGAAGCTTTCTTT.

This sequence joins TRBV7-8 and TRBJ1-4; TRBD1 is a possible D gene (5 bases). V was clipped by 2 bases and J by 8 bases, with 18 bases between them. The CDR3 has 16 residues. The germline CDR1 and CDR2 sequences are SGHVS and FQNEAQ. Here the CDR3 reads CASSLLGGRTDEKLFF. CDR3 nucleotides: TGTGCCAGCAGCTTACTTGGGGGGAGGACGGACGAAAAACTGTTTTTT.

This chain connects TRBV30 to TRBJ1-5; weak D call: TRBD1 (5 bases). CDR1 is GTSNPN, CDR2 SVGIG, per germline (reference sequence). Trimming cost V 0 bases and J 8 bases, with 11 bases left between them. This CDR3 comprises 13 residues. Here the CDR3 DNA reads TGTGCCTGGAGTGTTCCGGGGGGTGAGCCCCAGCATTTT. It translates to CAWSVPGGEPQHF.